These 21 T cell receptor beta chains were sequenced from one sample in a study of OX40 agonist ivuxolimab in advanced cancers. The method behind the library was the immunoSEQ multiplex PCR assay. Sourced from immuneACCESS, this table was stored by TCRdb with only in-frame sequences that have V and J called. A share of the clones is absent; for the studies checked, an unresolved V gene accounts for under half, and the remainder has no known explanation. The sample table shows nearly 45,000 clones, and roughly 90% are seen once. Of the sample, roughly a sixth falls within the top ten clones. The sample consisted of CD4+ or CD8+ T cells sorted from blood, taken in a trial of the OX40 agonist ivuxolimab. The receptors come from an adult with an advanced solid tumor such as melanoma, head and neck, liver or kidney cancer.

The chain employs TRBV9 and TRBJ1-3; 9 positions agree with TRBD1. Germline V gene lookup returns CDR1 SGDLS and CDR2 YYNGEE. The trim removed 6 bases at V and 6 bases at J, leaving 7 bases unmatched. The length of the CDR3 is 14 residues. The CDR3 reads CASNPQGAENTIYF. The CDR3 DNA reads TGTGCCAGCAACCCACAGGGGGCCGAAAACACCATATATTTT. The variable domain in full, with the rest retrieved from reference TRBV9 and TRBJ1-3, is DSGVTQTPKHLITATGQRVTLRCSPRSGDLSVYWYQQSLDQGLQFLIQYYNGEERAKGNILERFSAQQFPDLHSELNLSSLELGDSALYFCASNPQGAENTIYFGEGSWLTVV.

The rearrangement uses TRBV7-8 and TRBJ2-5, with D possibly TRBD2 on 6 matching bases. Germline values: CDR1 SGHVS, CDR2 FQNEAQ. The V and J ends lost 7 bases and 5 bases respectively, with 17 bases between them. This CDR3 is 14 amino acids long. CDR3 DNA: TGTGCCAGCATTCCTAGCCAGGGAGGTGAGACCCAGTACTTC. Translating it yields CASIPSQGGETQYF.

This chain uses TRBV13 with TRBJ2-5; D might be TRBD1 (6 bases). Germline CDR1 PRHDT, CDR2 FYEKMQ (reference sequence). The CDR3 totals 13 residues. V dropped 2 bases and J dropped 5 bases, with 9 bases sitting between them. DNA for the CDR3: TGTGCCAGCAGCTTACAGGGGATCGAGACCCAGTACTTC. Amino acid sequence: CASSLQGIETQYF.

The rearrangement joins TRBV19 to TRBJ1-2; no reliable D call. Trimming shortened V by 0 bases and J by 8 bases, and 16 bases separated the two germline ends. The germline V gene encodes CDR1 LNHDA and CDR2 SQIVND (reference sequence). The CDR3 length is 15 residues. CDR3 loop: CASSIDPRPSGGYTF. CDR3 bases: TGTGCCAGTAGTATAGATCCTCGACCGAGCGGGGGCTACACCTTC.

This chain links TRBV27 with TRBJ2-5; 10 nucleotides line up with TRBD2. This CDR3 comprises 16 residues. Per the germline V gene, CDR1 is MNHEY and CDR2 is SMNVEV (reference sequence). V shed 6 bases and J 2 bases; nucleotides not matched to a gene: 9. The DNA of the CDR3 is TGTGCCAGCAGCCCACTAGCGGGAAGGTGGCAAGAGACCCAGTACTTC. This codes for CASSPLAGRWQETQYF.

This chain uses TRBV13 with TRBJ2-3, with D tentatively TRBD2 (5 bases). V was cut by 2 bases and J by 6 bases, with 9 bases left in between. Germline assignment: CDR1 PRHDT and CDR2 FYEKMQ (reference sequence). CDR3 length equals 13 residues. CDR3 bases: TGTGCCAGCAGCTTACCCTCGGGGGATACGCAGTATTTT. Translating gives CASSLPSGDTQYF.

This clone qualifies as medium-sized. The CDR3 is CASSLAGQLGGEKLFF. The CDR3 coding sequence is TGTGCCAGCAGCTTAGCGGGACAATTAGGGGGCGAAAAACTGTTTTTT. The chain is built from TRBV7-9 and TRBJ1-4, with TRBD1 matching over 7 bases. V dropped 0 bases and J dropped 8; count of bases not matched to a gene: 9. CDR3 length: 16 amino acids. Germline-derived CDR1 and CDR2 are SEHNR and FQNEAQ (reference sequence). Supplemented by reference TRBV7-9 and TRBJ1-4, the full variable domain reads DTGVSQNPRHKITKRGQNVTFRCDPISEHNRLYWYRQTLGQGPEFLTYFQNEAQLEKSRLLSDRFSAERPKGSFSTLEIQRTEQGDSAMYLCASSLAGQLGGEKLFFGSGTQLSVL.

This sequence joins TRBV5-6 and TRBJ1-5; no definite D call. The CDR3 length is 16 residues. The V end lost 4 bases, the J end lost 1 base, and 15 bases lay between the germline ends. CDR1 is SGHDT and CDR2 is YYEEEE in the germline V gene. The CDR3 spells CASSLGWGGSNQPQHF. CDR3 coding DNA: TGTGCCAGCAGCCTCGGGTGGGGTGGGAGCAATCAGCCCCAGCATTTT.

The chain recombines TRBV11-2 with TRBJ2-7, with a weak D call TRBD1 (5 bases). Trimming cost V 2 bases and J 0 bases, with 11 bases left between them. CDR3 length: 15 amino acids. Germline CDR1 reads SGHAT; CDR2 reads FQNNGV. The chain's CDR3 is CASSLIRESSYEQYF. CDR3 DNA sequence: TGTGCCAGCAGCTTAATCAGGGAAAGCTCCTACGAGCAGTACTTC.

The gene calls are TRBV11-2 and TRBJ2-1; D is unclear. The CDR3 runs 12 residues. Trimming took 3 bases from V and 8 from J, leaving 8 bases between them. The V gene's germline CDR1 is SGHAT and CDR2 FQNNGV. In nucleotides, the CDR3 is TGTGCCAGCAGCTTCCGAGGCGATGAGCAGTTCTTC. Amino acid sequence: CASSFRGDEQFF.

V is TRBV6-6 and J is TRBJ2-1; D is unclear. V shed 0 bases and J shed 5 bases, with 5 bases lying between them. CDR1 and CDR2 (germline): MNHNY, SVGAGI (reference sequence). The CDR3 covers 13 residues. CDR3 nucleotide sequence: TGTGCCAGCAGTTACTCGGTCGACAATGAGCAGTTCTTC. Its translation: CASSYSVDNEQFF.

This clone was counted a few times. DNA for the CDR3: TGTGCCAGTACAGGGGGCGTGACCTACGAGCAGTACTTC. Amino acid sequence: CASTGGVTYEQYF. The V and J genes are TRBV2 and TRBJ2-7, with 9 bases identical to TRBD1. The CDR3 is 13 amino acids. The V and J ends lost 9 bases and 2 bases, in that order; junction bases with no gene match: 5. Germline V lookup: CDR1 SNHLY, CDR2 FYNNEI.

The chain recombines TRBV27 with TRBJ2-2; 7 bases fit TRBD1. Per the germline V gene, CDR1 is MNHEY and CDR2 is SMNVEV (reference sequence). Germline trimming cut 2 bases from V and 0 bases from J; bases unmatched to any gene: 6. The CDR3 runs to 17 residues. The CDR3 DNA follows: TGTGCCAGCAGTTTAACGGCAGGGGGTTCGAACACCGGGGAGCTGTTTTTT. This translates into CASSLTAGGSNTGELFF.

The chain joins TRBV2 to TRBJ1-2; TRBD1 is a possible D gene (5 bases). Germline V gives CDR1 SNHLY, CDR2 FYNNEI. V was shortened by 1 base and J by 4 bases, with 13 bases between the two germline ends. This CDR3 is 15 amino acids long. CDR3 in amino acids: CASSEGSLGVYGYTF. CDR3 in DNA: TGTGCCAGCAGTGAAGGATCATTGGGGGTCTATGGCTACACCTTC. The variable domain in full, completed from reference TRBV2 and TRBJ1-2, reads EPEVTQTPSHQVTQMGQEVILRCVPISNHLYFYWYRQILGQKVEFLVSFYNNEISEKSEIFDDQFSVERPDGSNFTLKIRSTKLEDSAMYFCASSEGSLGVYGYTFGSGTRLTVV.

There are a few counts of this clone. The chain recombines TRBV6-5 with TRBJ1-4; perhaps TRBD1 as D (5 bases). Germline loops: CDR1 MNHEY, CDR2 SVGAGI. This CDR3 region has 15 residues. V dropped 4 bases and J dropped 8 bases, with 17 bases sitting between them. The DNA of the CDR3 is TGTGCCAGCAGTTCCTCATCGGGGGTCCCCGAAAAACTGTTTTTT. This encodes CASSSSSGVPEKLFF.

J is TRBJ1-5 and V is TRBV27; D unclear. Germline lookup yields CDR1 MNHEY and CDR2 SMNVEV (reference sequence). The ends were cut back, 4 bases at V and 2 bases at J, with 18 bases in the middle. This CDR3 region has 17 residues. The CDR3 protein is CASSSFTRGFGNQPQHF. In nucleotides, the CDR3 is TGTGCCAGCAGTTCTTTCACGAGAGGGTTTGGCAATCAGCCCCAGCATTTT.

The J gene is TRBJ2-7, the V gene TRBV5-1; D not certain. V lost 4 bases and J 2 bases, leaving 7 bases between the germline ends. The CDR3 runs 12 residues. Germline V lookup: CDR1 SGHRS, CDR2 YFSETQ. The CDR3 sequence: CASSGATYEQYF. The DNA of the CDR3 is TGCGCCAGCAGCGGCGCCACCTACGAGCAGTACTTC.

The rearrangement uses TRBV11-2 and TRBJ2-7, with 8 nucleotides matching TRBD1. The germline V gene encodes CDR1 SGHAT and CDR2 FQNNGV. With 1 base clipped from V and 2 bases from J, the junction kept 4 bases outside the gene matches. CDR3 size: 15 residues. Written as DNA, the CDR3 is TGTGCCAGCAGCTTAGGGACAGGGTTCCCCTACGAGCAGTACTTC. This sequence encodes CASSLGTGFPYEQYF.

A single count supports this clone. The gene calls are TRBV7-1 and TRBJ2-7; 11 bases fit TRBD1. TRBV7-1 is recorded as an ORF, its role being uncertain. CDR3 length equals 15 residues. V shed 4 bases, J shed 4 bases, and the junction held 6 bases outside the gene matches. This CDR3 reads CASSFRDRGTYEQYF. CDR3 bases: TGTGCCAGCAGCTTCCGGGACAGGGGGACGTACGAGCAGTACTTC.

The chain recombines TRBV5-8 with TRBJ1-5; unclear D gene. Germline V CDR1 and CDR2: SGHTS, YDEGEE. There are 14 residues in the CDR3. Trimming removed 3 bases at V and 6 bases at J, with 13 bases between. In nucleotides, the CDR3 is TGTGCCAGCAGCTACGGTGAGCTTGGTCAGCCCCAGCATTTT. This encodes CASSYGELGQPQHF.

The DNA of the CDR3 is TGTGCCAGCAGTCCGCCGCCGGTGGGACTAGTGGGAGCCAATGAGCAGTTCTTC. Translating it yields CASSPPPVGLVGANEQFF. The rearrangement joins TRBV28 to TRBJ2-1, with 8 bases that match TRBD2. Looked up from germline, CDR1 is MDHEN and CDR2 is SYDVKM. J was trimmed by 6 bases and V by 5 bases; bases with no gene match: 18. The CDR3 is made up of 18 amino acids.